This entry lists 8 T cell receptor beta chains sequenced from one sample in a study of human T cells and chemical hapten exposure. TCRdb passed the RACE reads through MiXCR, listing each CDR3 protein once. The sample includes fewer than 85,000 distinct CDR3 sequences, over 6.5% of them seen just once. Time point given: healthy volunteer bleed at 6 weeks. Unfractionated whole blood yielded the extracted total RNA. The sequenced sample consisted of whole blood. The origin of the receptors is a female donor in good health. Some clones in this sample may be carry-over from other donors' samples.

This clonotype was seen ten or more times. The CDR3 DNA reads as TGTGCCAGCAGTGAGCTCCGGCAGGGCGGGCCCCTCCACTTT. This sequence encodes CASSELRQGGPLHF. The chain uses TRBV2 and TRBJ1-6, with D possibly TRBD1 on 5 matching bases. The CDR3 is made up of 14 amino acids. Trimming took 3 bases from V and 13 from J, leaving 16 bases between them. Germline loops: CDR1 SNHLY, CDR2 FYNNEI.

This clonotype was recorded many times. The chain recombines TRBV20-1 with TRBJ2-7; a possible D gene is TRBD2 (6 bases). Trimming cost V 1 base and J 1 base, with 11 bases left between them. The CDR3 contains 14 residues. Germline CDR1 reads DFQATT; CDR2 reads SNEGSKA (reference sequence). The CDR3 spells CSARGGTASYEQYF. The CDR3 DNA reads TGCAGTGCTAGAGGAGGGACTGCTTCCTACGAGCAGTACTTC.

This clonotype has a handful of counts. This chain connects TRBV7-9 to TRBJ2-7; TRBD1 or TRBD2 may be the D gene (6 bases each). V was pared by 7 bases and J by 3 bases, with 16 bases between. Per germline, CDR1 SEHNR and CDR2 FQNEAQ (reference sequence). The CDR3 is 14 amino acids. The CDR3 protein is CASTAGGSGYEQYF. CDR3 nucleotide sequence: TGTGCCAGCACCGCCGGGGGCAGTGGCTACGAGCAGTACTTC.

This clonotype has ten or more counts. V usage is TRBV7-2 and J usage is TRBJ2-5; 10 bases align to TRBD2. V shed 5 bases, J shed 4 bases, and the junction held 7 bases outside the gene matches. The V gene's germline CDR1 is SGHTA and CDR2 FQGNSA. The CDR3 is made up of 15 amino acids. Written as DNA, the CDR3 is TGTGCCAGCAGCATAAAGCGGGGGGGCTCAGAGACCCAGTACTTC. Protein: CASSIKRGGSETQYF.

The rearrangement joins TRBV9 to TRBJ2-3; a possible D gene is TRBD2 (7 bases). CDR1 and CDR2 (germline): SGDLS, YYNGEE. This CDR3 contains 14 residues. Trimming pared 2 bases from V and 4 bases from J, leaving 11 bases between. The CDR3 loop reads CASSVGGASDTQYF. The CDR3 coding sequence is TGTGCCAGCAGCGTGGGGGGGGCCTCAGATACGCAGTATTTT. Full variable domain (outside the CDR3, taken from reference TRBV9 and TRBJ2-3): DSGVTQTPKHLITATGQRVTLRCSPRSGDLSVYWYQQSLDQGLQFLIQYYNGEERAKGNILERFSAQQFPDLHSELNLSSLELGDSALYFCASSVGGASDTQYFGPGTRLTVL.

This clonotype has more than one count but fewer than ten. The V and J genes are TRBV10-3 and TRBJ2-1, with 7 nucleotides matching TRBD1. J was trimmed by 2 bases and V by 2 bases; bases with no gene match: 0. The V gene's germline CDR1 is ENHRY and CDR2 SYGVKD. The CDR3 covers 14 residues. The CDR3 spells CAISEGTAYNEQFF. CDR3 sequence (DNA): TGTGCCATCAGTGAGGGGACAGCCTACAATGAGCAGTTCTTC.

This clonotype appeared a few times. V is TRBV4-3 and J is TRBJ2-5; possibly TRBD1 for D (5 bases). Germline V lookup: CDR1 LGHNA, CDR2 YSLEER. This CDR3 region has 15 residues. The germline V and J ends were trimmed by 0 bases and 5 bases, with 13 bases remaining between them. The CDR3 DNA reads TGCGCCAGCAGCCAAGATTTGGGGCCGTGGGAGACCCAGTACTTC. This translates into CASSQDLGPWETQYF.

This clonotype was observed many times. This chain uses TRBV18 with TRBJ2-1, with 11 positions matching TRBD2. Germline CDR1 and CDR2: KGHSH and LQKENI. CDR3 length: 17 amino acids. The V gene end was trimmed by 3 bases and the J gene end by 7 bases; junction bases not matched to a gene: 11. CDR3 amino acids: CASSPLLTSGGTNEQFF. The CDR3 nucleotides are TGTGCCAGCTCACCCCTTCTCACTAGCGGGGGAACGAATGAGCAGTTCTTC.